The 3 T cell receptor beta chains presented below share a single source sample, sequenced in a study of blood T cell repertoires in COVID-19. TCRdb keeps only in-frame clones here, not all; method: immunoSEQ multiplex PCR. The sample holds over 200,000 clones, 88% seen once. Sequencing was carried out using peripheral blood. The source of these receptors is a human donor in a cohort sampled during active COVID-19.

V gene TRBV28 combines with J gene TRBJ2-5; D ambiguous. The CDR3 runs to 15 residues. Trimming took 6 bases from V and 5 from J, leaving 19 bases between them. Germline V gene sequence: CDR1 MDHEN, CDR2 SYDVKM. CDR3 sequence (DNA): TGTGCCAGCAGCCCAGTATCTGGTGCGAGGGAGACCCAGTACTTC. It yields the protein CASSPVSGARETQYF.

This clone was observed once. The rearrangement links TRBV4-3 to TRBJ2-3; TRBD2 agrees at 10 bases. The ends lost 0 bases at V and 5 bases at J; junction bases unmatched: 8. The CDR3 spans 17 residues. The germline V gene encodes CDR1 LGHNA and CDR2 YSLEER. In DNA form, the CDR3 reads TGCGCCAGCAGCCAAGATGCCAGCGGGGGGGCCATAGATACGCAGTATTTT. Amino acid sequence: CASSQDASGGAIDTQYF.

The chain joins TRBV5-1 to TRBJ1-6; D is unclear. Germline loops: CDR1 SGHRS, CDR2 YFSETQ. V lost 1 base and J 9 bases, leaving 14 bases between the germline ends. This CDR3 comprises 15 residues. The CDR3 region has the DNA TGCGCCAGCAGCTTGATGTCTGTGTCGAGTTCACCCCTCCACTTT. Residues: CASSLMSVSSSPLHF.